This T cell receptor beta chain was captured in a study of tumor-infiltrating lymphocytes in primary liver carcinoma. Turning to the study itself: Patients comprised men and women whose ages fell between 30 and 69 years. The study reported T1-T3 N0M0 tumors spanning 4.2 to 10 cm.

A primer matching the constant region was used to make TCR beta cDNA from approximately 0.45 ug of total RNA. Three-round nested multiplex PCR performed with slightly modified ARM-PCR produced the TCR beta libraries. Two initial PCR rounds of roughly 10 cycles each paired TRBV1-TRBV30 forward primers with a C-beta reverse primer. TCRdb re-analysed the multiplex PCR reads in MiXCR, keeping a single row per CDR3 protein. This sample has 70,000 to 85,000 distinct CDR3 sequences; 65% to 75% occur once, and the top ten carry about 13%. Study-wide results and limits: Tumors carried a top-250-clone fraction significantly exceeding that of blood (p = 0.039). Compared with tumor region pairs, tumor-adjacent and tumor-blood pairs overlapped less.

Investigators took RNA and DNA out together from roughly 21-30 mg of unsorted bulk tissue. About this clonotype itself: Antigen unknown. Because the CDR3 is missing its conserved closing phenylalanine or tryptophan, this is likely a read error.

CDR3 length: 15 amino acids. Trimming left V 6 bases short and J 9 bases short, with 21 bases between. Germline V gene data show CDR1 as SGHNT and CDR2 as YENEEA. This clonotype originated in a woman aged 55-70 years with primary liver carcinoma and hepatitis B virus infection. Sequencing was performed on liver tumor tissue from sampling region 4. Subset described: tumor region T4, right-lateral pole. The chain combines TRBV11-3 with TRBJ2-1; weak D call: TRBD2 (6 bases). CDR3 coding DNA: TGTGCCAGCAGTTTGGTAGCGGCTGCCCGTGGTGAGCAGTTCCTC. Translating gives CASSLVAAARGEQFL.